Listed below are T cell receptor beta chains from one sample, sequenced in a study of radiotherapy plus CTLA-4 blockade in lung cancer. The repertoire was sequenced with immunoSEQ multiplex PCR; TCRdb's copy has only in-frame clones and lacks some. The sample contains 85,000 to 95,000 clones, about four fifths of which appear only once. Sequenced material: peripheral blood, taken from a patient treated with radiotherapy plus ipilimumab. The receptors here all came from a human donor with non-small cell lung cancer that progressed on radiotherapy plus ipilimumab. The CDR3 runs from the conserved cysteine through the conserved F or W. D genes are given only for firm matches. The size entry is marked missing in some rows and otherwise reads once, few, many or a size class.

NA	TRBV6-1	TRBJ1-5	NA	TGTGCCAGCAGGGTGACAGGTGATAGCAATCAGCCCCAGCATTTT	CASRVTGDSNQPQHF
NA	TRBV10-1	TRBJ2-3	NA	TGCGCCAGCATGGGAGAATCAGATACGCAGTATTTT	CASMGESDTQYF
once	TRBV28	TRBJ2-7	NA	TGTGCCAGCAGTGCCCCTGGAGCGTCCTCCTACGAGCAGTACTTC	CASSAPGASSYEQYF
once	TRBV25-1	TRBJ2-1	NA	TGTGCCAGCAGTATGCTAGTTTACAATGAGCAGTTCTTC	CASSMLVYNEQFF
NA	TRBV12-5	TRBJ1-3	NA	TGTGCTAGTGCCCTCGGGCCCTCTGGAAACACCATATATTTT	CASALGPSGNTIYF
NA	TRBV5-4	TRBJ2-7	NA	TGTGCCAGCAGCTTGGCGGGTAGCGGCGGTTACGAGCAGTACTTC	CASSLAGSGGYEQYF
NA	TRBV29-1	TRBJ2-5	NA	TGCAGCATATCGGACGGTGAAGAGACCCAGTACTTC	CSISDGEETQYF
NA	TRBV2	TRBJ2-7	NA	TGTGCCAGCAGTGAATCGTTGTCAGCGACGGGCGAGCAGTACTTC	CASSESLSATGEQYF
NA	TRBV4-1	TRBJ2-7	NA	TGCGCCAGCAGCCAAGAGACGGACTACGAGCAGTACTTC	CASSQETDYEQYF
NA	TRBV19	TRBJ2-7	TRBD1	TGTGCCAGTAGTATTGGACAGGGCGGTATGGCATATCACGAGCAGTACTTC	CASSIGQGGMAYHEQYF
NA	TRBV5-1	TRBJ2-3	NA	TGCGCCAGCAGCTTTAGCGGAATCAGCACAGATACGCAGTATTTT	CASSFSGISTDTQYF
NA	TRBV27	TRBJ1-1	TRBD1	TGTGCCAGCAGTCCCACGACAGGGGGGAGGACTGAAGCTTTCTTT	CASSPTTGGRTEAFF
NA	TRBV18	TRBJ1-5	NA	TGTGCCAGCTCACCCAGCAATCAGCCCCAGCATTTT	CASSPSNQPQHF
NA	TRBV2	TRBJ1-2	TRBD1	TGTGCCAGCAGTGTCGTCAGGGGGCAAGATGGCTACACCTTC	CASSVVRGQDGYTF